This T cell receptor (beta chain) derives from a study of shared clonotypes between healthy human individuals. The overall study: Serving as donors were two women and three men, whose ages spanned 18 to 49.

The CDR3 sequence is 16 residues long. The germline gives CDR1 SGHRS, CDR2 YFSETQ. V was pared by 0 bases and J by 0 bases, with 11 bases between. Here immunoSEQ multiplex PCR was the method, and the copy in TCRdb shows in-frame clones only, minus some. The sample has some 490,000 clones, almost 80% seen once. Notes on this clone: Its antigen is undetermined.

Roughly 92 million PBMCs were counted before genomic DNA extraction. Notes on the study in general: There were few donors, and this limited the genetic and exposure-history diversity represented.

This clonotype originated in a woman between 40 and 50 years old in good health. Some clones in this sample may be carry-over from other donors' samples. The chain links TRBV5-1 to TRBJ2-3; TRBD1 might be the D (6 bases). The sequenced sample consisted of PBMCs. CDR3: CASSLGQGKSTDTQYF. For the CDR3, the DNA is TGCGCCAGCAGCTTGGGGCAGGGGAAAAGCACAGATACGCAGTATTTT.